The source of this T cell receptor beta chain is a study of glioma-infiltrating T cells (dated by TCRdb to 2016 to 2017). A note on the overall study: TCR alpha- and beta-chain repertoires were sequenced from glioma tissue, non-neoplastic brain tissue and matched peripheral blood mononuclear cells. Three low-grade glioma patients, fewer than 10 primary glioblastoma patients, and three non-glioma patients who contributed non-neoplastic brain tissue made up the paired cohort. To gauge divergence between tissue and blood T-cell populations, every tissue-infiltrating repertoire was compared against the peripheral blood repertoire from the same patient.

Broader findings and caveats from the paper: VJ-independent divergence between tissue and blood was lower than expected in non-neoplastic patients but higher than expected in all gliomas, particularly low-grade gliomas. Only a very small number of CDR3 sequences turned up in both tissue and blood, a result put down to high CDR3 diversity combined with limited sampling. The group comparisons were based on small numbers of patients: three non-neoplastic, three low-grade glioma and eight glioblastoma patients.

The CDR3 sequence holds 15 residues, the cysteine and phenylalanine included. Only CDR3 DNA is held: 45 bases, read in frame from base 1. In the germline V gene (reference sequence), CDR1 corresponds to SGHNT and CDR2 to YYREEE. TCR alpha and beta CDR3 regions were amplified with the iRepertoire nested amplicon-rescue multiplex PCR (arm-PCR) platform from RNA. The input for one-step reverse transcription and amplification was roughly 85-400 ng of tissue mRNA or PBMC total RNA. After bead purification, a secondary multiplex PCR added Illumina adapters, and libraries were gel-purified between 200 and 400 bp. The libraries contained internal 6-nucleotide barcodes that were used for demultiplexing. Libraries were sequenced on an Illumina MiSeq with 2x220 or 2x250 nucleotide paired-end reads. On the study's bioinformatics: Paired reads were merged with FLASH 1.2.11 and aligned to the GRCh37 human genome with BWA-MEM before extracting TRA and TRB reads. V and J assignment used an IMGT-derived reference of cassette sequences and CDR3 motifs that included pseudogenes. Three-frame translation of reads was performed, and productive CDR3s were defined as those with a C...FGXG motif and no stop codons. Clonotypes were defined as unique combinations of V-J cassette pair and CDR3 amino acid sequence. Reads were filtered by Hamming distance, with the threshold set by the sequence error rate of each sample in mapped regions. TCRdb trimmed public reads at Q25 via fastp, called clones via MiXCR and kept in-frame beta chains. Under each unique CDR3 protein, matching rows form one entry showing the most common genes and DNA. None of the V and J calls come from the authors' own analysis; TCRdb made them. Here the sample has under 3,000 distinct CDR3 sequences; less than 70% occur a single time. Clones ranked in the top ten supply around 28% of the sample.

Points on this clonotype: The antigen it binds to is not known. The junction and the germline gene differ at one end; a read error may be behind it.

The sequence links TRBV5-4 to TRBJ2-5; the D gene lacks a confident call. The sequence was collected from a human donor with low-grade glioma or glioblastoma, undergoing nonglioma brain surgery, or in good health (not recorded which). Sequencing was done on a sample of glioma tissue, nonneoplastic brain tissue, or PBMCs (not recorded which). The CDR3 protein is CASSFKSGWSAPPSF. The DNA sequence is TGTGCCAGCAGCTTTAAATCCGGGTGGTCCGCTCCCCCGTCCTTC.